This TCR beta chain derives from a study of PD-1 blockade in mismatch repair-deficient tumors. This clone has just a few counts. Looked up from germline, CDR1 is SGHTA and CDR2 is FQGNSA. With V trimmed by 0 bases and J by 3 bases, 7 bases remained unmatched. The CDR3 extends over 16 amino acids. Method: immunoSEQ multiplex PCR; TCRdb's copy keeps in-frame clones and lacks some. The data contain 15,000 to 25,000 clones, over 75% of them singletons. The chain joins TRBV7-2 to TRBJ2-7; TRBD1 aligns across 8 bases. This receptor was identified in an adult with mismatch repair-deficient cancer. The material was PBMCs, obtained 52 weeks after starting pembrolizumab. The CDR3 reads CASSLASQGADYEQYF. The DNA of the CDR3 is TGTGCCAGCAGCTTAGCGAGCCAGGGGGCGGACTACGAGCAGTACTTC.